This is a list of T cell receptor beta chains from one sample in a study of T cells in Graves' hyperthyroidism and ophthalmopathy. TCRdb re-called the multiplex PCR reads with MiXCR, one entry per CDR3 protein. The table shows 540,000 or so distinct CDR3 sequences, with around 46% occurring only once. The sequenced material came from peripheral blood or thyroid tissue (not recorded which). The receptors were gathered from an adult woman with Graves' disease, either hyperthyroidism or ophthalmopathy (not recorded which). CDR3s include the opening cysteine and the closing phenylalanine or tryptophan. The D gene is left open where the match is weak. The listing skips clone size in some rows; elsewhere it reads once, few, many or a size class.

cdr3_aa cdr3_nt clone_size d_call j_call v_call
CASSQEGGSPLHF TGTGCCAGCAGCCAGGAGGGCGGCTCACCCCTCCACTTT . . TRBJ1-6 TRBV11-2
CAIRDLWQQETQYF TGTGCCATCAGGGACCTTTGGCAGCAAGAGACCCAGTACTTC few . TRBJ2-5 TRBV10-3
CASSQDGGNGEKLFF TGTGCCAGCAGCCAAGACGGGGGTAATGGTGAAAAACTGTTTTTT many . TRBJ1-4 TRBV14
CSATGTSSQPQHF TGCAGTGCTACCGGGACTAGCAGTCAGCCCCAGCATTTT . . TRBJ1-5 TRBV20-1
CASSEGREWSGANVLTF TGTGCCAGCAGCGAGGGGAGGGAATGGTCTGGGGCCAACGTCCTGACTTTC . TRBD2 TRBJ2-6 TRBV9
CASGLGPNTEAFF TGCGCCAGCGGCCTGGGGCCGAACACTGAAGCTTTCTTT . . TRBJ1-1 TRBV5-1
CASSYAGTGDEQYF TGTGCCAGCAGTTACGCCGGGACAGGAGACGAGCAGTACTTC . TRBD1 TRBJ2-7 TRBV6-5
CASSLRQGGTGSAFF TGTGCCAGCAGCTTGAGACAGGGCGGGACAGGCTCCGCTTTCTTT . TRBD1 TRBJ1-1 TRBV11-2
CASSQEDRAPYEQYF TGCGCCAGCAGCCAAGAGGACAGGGCCCCTTACGAGCAGTACTTC few TRBD1 TRBJ2-7 TRBV4-1
CATSTGTGRETQYF TGTGCCACCAGTACCGGGACAGGGCGGGAGACCCAGTACTTC few TRBD1 TRBJ2-5 TRBV15
CASSFASLEETQYF TGTGCCAGCAGCTTTGCGTCGCTAGAGGAGACCCAGTACTTC . . TRBJ2-5 TRBV28
CASSLDRVETEAFF TGTGCCAGCAGCTTAGACAGGGTTGAAACTGAAGCTTTCTTT . TRBD1 TRBJ1-1 TRBV7-3
CASSPRDLTRRQYF TGCGCCAGCAGCCCCAGGGATTTAACCCGTAGGCAGTACTTC many . TRBJ2-7 TRBV4-1
CASSVGLAGNYEQYF TGTGCCAGCAGCGTAGGACTAGCGGGGAACTACGAGCAGTACTTC many TRBD2 TRBJ2-7 TRBV9
CASSYNENEQYF TGTGCCAGCAGTTACAATGAAAACGAGCAGTACTTC few . TRBJ2-7 TRBV6-5
CATSRRGSSEKLFF TGTGCCACCAGCAGAAGGGGGTCCAGTGAAAAACTGTTTTTT . . TRBJ1-4 TRBV15
CASSLVATGYGSGANVLTF TGCGCCAGCAGCTTGGTGGCGACAGGGTACGGCTCTGGGGCCAACGTCCTGACTTTC . TRBD1 TRBJ2-6 TRBV5-1
CASSIPGTTAFTGELFF TGCGCCAGCAGCATCCCGGGGACAACGGCTTTCACCGGGGAGCTGTTTTTT . . TRBJ2-2 TRBV5-1
CASSWPGQGGETQYF TGTGCCAGCAGTTGGCCGGGACAGGGTGGGGAGACCCAGTACTTC few TRBD1 TRBJ2-5 TRBV12-3/TRBV12-4
CASSERQGPTEAFF TGTGCCAGTAGTGAGAGACAGGGACCGACTGAAGCTTTCTTT many TRBD1 TRBJ1-1 TRBV19
CASSDGGYGYTF TGTGCCAGCAGTGACGGCGGGTATGGCTACACCTTC . . TRBJ1-2 TRBV2
CASSPSRDGSYEQYF TGTGCCAGTAGTCCTTCCCGGGACGGGTCCTACGAGCAGTACTTC once . TRBJ2-7 TRBV19
CASSLNDQPQHF TGTGCCAGCAGCTTAAATGATCAGCCCCAGCATTTT many . TRBJ1-5 TRBV7-2
CASSQTFANTGELFF TGCGCCAGCAGTCAGACGTTCGCGAACACCGGGGAGCTGTTTTTT many . TRBJ2-2 TRBV5-1
CASSQQGRNSPLHF TGTGCCAGCAGTCAACAGGGAAGGAATTCACCCCTCCACTTT . . TRBJ1-6 TRBV2
CASSKGTGKQYF TGCGCCAGCAGCAAAGGGACCGGGAAGCAGTACTTC many . TRBJ2-7 TRBV5-1
CASSIAGRLSGANVLTF TGTGCCAGCAGCATCGCCGGTCGGCTCTCTGGGGCCAACGTCCTGACTTTC once . TRBJ2-6 TRBV11-2
CASSLAGGPLRNTIYF TGTGCCAGCAGCTTGGCAGGGGGACCGCTCCGAAACACCATATATTTT . TRBD1 TRBJ1-3 TRBV7-9
CSVESYDRGETQYF TGCAGCGTTGAAAGTTACGACAGGGGAGAGACCCAGTACTTC few TRBD1 TRBJ2-5 TRBV29-1